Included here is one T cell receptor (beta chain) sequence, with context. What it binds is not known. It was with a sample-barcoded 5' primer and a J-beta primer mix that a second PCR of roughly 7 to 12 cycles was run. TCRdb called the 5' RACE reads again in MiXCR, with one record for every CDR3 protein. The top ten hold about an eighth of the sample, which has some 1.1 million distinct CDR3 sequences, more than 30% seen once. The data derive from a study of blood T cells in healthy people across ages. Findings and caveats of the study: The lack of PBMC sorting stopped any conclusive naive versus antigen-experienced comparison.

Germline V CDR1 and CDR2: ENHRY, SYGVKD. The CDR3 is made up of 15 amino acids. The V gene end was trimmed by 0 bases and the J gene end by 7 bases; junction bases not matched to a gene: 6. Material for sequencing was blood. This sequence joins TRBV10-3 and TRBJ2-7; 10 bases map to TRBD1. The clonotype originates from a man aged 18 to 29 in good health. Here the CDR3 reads CAISESETGGDEQYF. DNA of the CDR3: TGTGCCATCAGTGAGTCGGAGACAGGGGGCGATGAGCAGTACTTC.